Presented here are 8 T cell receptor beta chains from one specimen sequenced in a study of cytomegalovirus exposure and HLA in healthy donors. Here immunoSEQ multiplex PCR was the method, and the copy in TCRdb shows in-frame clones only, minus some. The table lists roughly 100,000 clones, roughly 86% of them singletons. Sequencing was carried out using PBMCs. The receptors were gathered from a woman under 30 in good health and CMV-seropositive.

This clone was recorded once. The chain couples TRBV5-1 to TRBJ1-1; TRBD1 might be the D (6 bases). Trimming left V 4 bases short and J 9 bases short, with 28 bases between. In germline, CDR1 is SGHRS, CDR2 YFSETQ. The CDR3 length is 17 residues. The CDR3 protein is CASSLGPSQGLPKQAFF. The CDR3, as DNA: TGCGCCAGCAGCCTGGGTCCCTCACAGGGCCTCCCGAAGCAAGCTTTCTTT.

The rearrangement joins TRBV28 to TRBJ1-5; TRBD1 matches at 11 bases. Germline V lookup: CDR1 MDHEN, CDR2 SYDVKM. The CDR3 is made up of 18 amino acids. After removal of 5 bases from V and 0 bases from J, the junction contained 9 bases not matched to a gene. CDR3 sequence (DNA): TGTGCCAGCAGTCTCGGACAGGGGGCTACCTATAGCAATCAGCCCCAGCATTTT. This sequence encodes CASSLGQGATYSNQPQHF.

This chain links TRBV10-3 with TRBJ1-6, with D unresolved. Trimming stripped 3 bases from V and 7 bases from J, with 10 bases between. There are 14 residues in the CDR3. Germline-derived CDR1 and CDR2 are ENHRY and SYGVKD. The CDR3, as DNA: TGTGCCATCAGTGAAGGTGGGCTGAATTCACCCCTCCACTTT. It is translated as CAISEGGLNSPLHF.

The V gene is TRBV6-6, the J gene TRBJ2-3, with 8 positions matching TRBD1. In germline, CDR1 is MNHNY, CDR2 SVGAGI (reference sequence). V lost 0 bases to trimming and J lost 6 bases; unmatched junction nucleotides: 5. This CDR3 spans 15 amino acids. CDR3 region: CASSYSSDRADTQYF. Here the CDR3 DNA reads TGTGCCAGCAGTTACTCGTCGGACAGGGCCGATACGCAGTATTTT.

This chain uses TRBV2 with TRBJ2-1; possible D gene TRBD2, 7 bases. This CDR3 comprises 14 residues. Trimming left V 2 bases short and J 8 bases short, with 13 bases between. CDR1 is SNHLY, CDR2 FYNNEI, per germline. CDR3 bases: TGTGCCAGCAGTGAATTGCGGGGGCTCTATGAGCAGTTCTTC. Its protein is CASSELRGLYEQFF.

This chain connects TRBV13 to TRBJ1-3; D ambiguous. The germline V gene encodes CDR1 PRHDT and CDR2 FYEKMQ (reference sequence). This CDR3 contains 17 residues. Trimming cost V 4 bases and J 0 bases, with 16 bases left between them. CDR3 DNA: TGTGCCAGCAGCTCCCGTGGAGGCCGCCGCTCTGGAAACACCATATATTTT. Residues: CASSSRGGRRSGNTIYF. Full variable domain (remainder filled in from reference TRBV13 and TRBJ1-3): AAGVIQSPRHLIKEKRETATLKCYPIPRHDTVYWYQQGPGQDPQFLISFYEKMQSDKGSIPDRFSAQQFSDYHSELNMSSLELGDSALYFCASSSRGGRRSGNTIYFGEGSWLTVV.

CDR3 DNA: TGCGCCAGCAGACCCCTACTAGCGGGAGGGCGCAATGAGCAGTTCTTC. It yields the protein CASRPLLAGGRNEQFF. J is TRBJ2-1 and V is TRBV5-1, with 13 bases fitting TRBD2. The CDR3 is 16 amino acids. CDR1 SGHRS and CDR2 YFSETQ come from the germline V gene. The V and J ends lost 5 bases and 6 bases, in that order; junction bases with no gene match: 8.

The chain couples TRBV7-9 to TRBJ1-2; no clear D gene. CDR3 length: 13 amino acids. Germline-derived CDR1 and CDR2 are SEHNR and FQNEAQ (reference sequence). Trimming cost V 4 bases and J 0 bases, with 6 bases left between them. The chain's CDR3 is CASSSRANYGYTF. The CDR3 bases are TGTGCCAGCAGCTCGAGGGCTAACTATGGCTACACCTTC.